A single sample is the source of the 32 T cell receptor beta chains below, sequenced in a study of control samples from healthy donors and cancer patients (TCRdb year 2020). The method behind the library was the immunoSEQ multiplex PCR assay. TCRdb took over this immuneACCESS table, retaining in-frame rearrangements with V and J assigned. Such tables are incomplete; in checked studies, under half of the missing clones stem from an unresolved V gene, and the remainder is unexplained. The sample table contains roughly 200,000 clones; only one count was recorded for 90% to 95% of them. Roughly 1.5% of the sample lies in the top ten. Specimen: blood. Source of these receptors: a man between 18 and 35 years old in good health.

V is TRBV3-1 (or the pseudogene TRBV3-2) and J is TRBJ2-2; no clear D. V shed 8 bases and J shed 7 bases, with 8 bases lying between them. CDR1 is LGHDT and CDR2 is YNNKEL in the germline V gene (reference sequence). The CDR3 runs 11 residues. Written as DNA, the CDR3 is TGTGCCAGCGTAGCCTTCGGGGAGCTGTTTTTT. It codes for CASVAFGELFF.

V usage is TRBV7-3 and J usage is TRBJ2-1; 8 nucleotides match TRBD2. After removal of 2 bases from V and 8 bases from J, the junction contained 11 bases not matched to a gene. CDR3 length equals 16 residues. Germline loops: CDR1 SGHTA, CDR2 FQGTGA. CDR3 amino acids: CASSLLERGSLDEQFF. The DNA for the CDR3 is TGTGCCAGCAGCTTACTCGAGCGGGGGTCTCTCGATGAGCAGTTCTTC.

This chain connects TRBV29-1 to TRBJ1-2; 8 bases map to TRBD1. The germline gives CDR1 SQVTM, CDR2 ANQGSEA. V trimming: 7 bases; J trimming: 5 bases; junction bases outside the gene matches: 12. This CDR3 region has 14 residues. This CDR3 reads CSALLSGTGYGYTF. CDR3 bases: TGCAGCGCCCTATTGTCCGGGACAGGTTATGGCTACACCTTC.

The V gene is TRBV6-4, the J gene TRBJ2-1; D unclear. The CDR3 sequence is 14 residues long. Germline CDR1 reads MRHNA; CDR2 reads SNTAGT. Trimming left V 3 bases short and J 10 bases short, with 16 bases between. Here the CDR3 reads CASSEDALRSEQFF. CDR3 DNA: TGTGCCAGCAGTGAGGACGCCTTACGGAGCGAGCAGTTCTTC.

This rearrangement joins TRBV9 to TRBJ1-1; possible D gene TRBD1, 6 bases. This CDR3 contains 15 residues. Germline lookup yields CDR1 SGDLS and CDR2 YYNGEE. Trimming took 3 bases from V and 4 from J, leaving 16 bases between them. The CDR3 region is CASSGSRGISTEAFF. In DNA form, the CDR3 reads TGTGCCAGCAGCGGAAGCAGGGGTATTAGCACTGAAGCTTTCTTT. The full variable domain, rest sourced from reference TRBV9 and TRBJ1-1, is DSGVTQTPKHLITATGQRVTLRCSPRSGDLSVYWYQQSLDQGLQFLIQYYNGEERAKGNILERFSAQQFPDLHSELNLSSLELGDSALYFCASSGSRGISTEAFFGQGTRLTVV.

The chain has TRBV5-1 and TRBJ2-1; 7 bases fit TRBD1. Germline loops: CDR1 SGHRS, CDR2 YFSETQ. With V trimmed by 1 base and J by 9 bases, 4 bases remained unmatched. The CDR3 has 13 residues. The CDR3 region is CASSLTGAGEQFF. The CDR3 DNA sequence: TGCGCCAGCAGCTTGACAGGGGCGGGTGAGCAGTTCTTC.

This clone was found once. V and J are TRBV5-1 and TRBJ1-1, with a tentative D call TRBD1 (5 bases). Deletions cut 1 base from V and 2 bases from J, with 15 bases between. This CDR3 has 16 amino acids. CDR1 is SGHRS and CDR2 is YFSETQ in the germline V gene. This CDR3 reads CASSLMSEGLNTEAFF. DNA of the CDR3: TGCGCCAGCAGCTTGATGTCAGAGGGGCTAAACACTGAAGCTTTCTTT.

There are a few counts of this clone. This rearrangement joins TRBV6-4 to TRBJ2-1; TRBD2 agrees at 12 bases. Germline CDR1 is MRHNA and CDR2 is SNTAGT. V lost 3 bases and J lost 4; bases outside the gene matches: 4. The CDR3 has 16 residues. CDR3: CASSDSSGGDYNEQFF. The CDR3 DNA is TGTGCCAGCAGTGATTCTAGCGGGGGGGATTACAATGAGCAGTTCTTC.

The rearrangement joins TRBV18 to TRBJ1-1, with D maybe TRBD1 (6 bases). V lost 3 bases to trimming and J lost 6 bases, with 14 bases between them. CDR3 length equals 14 residues. Per the germline V gene, CDR1 is KGHSH and CDR2 is LQKENI. The CDR3 reads CASSPNRESSEAFF. CDR3 nucleotide sequence: TGTGCCAGCTCACCGAACAGGGAGTCTTCTGAAGCTTTCTTT. The full variable domain, completed using reference TRBV18 and TRBJ1-1, is NAGVMQNPRHLVRRRGQEARLRCSPMKGHSHVYWYRQLPEEGLKFMVYLQKENIIDESGMPKERFSAEFPKEGPSILRIQQVVRGDSAAYFCASSPNRESSEAFFGQGTRLTVV.

The V and J genes are TRBV6-5 and TRBJ1-3; D not resolved. CDR1 MNHEY and CDR2 SVGAGI come from the germline V gene. This CDR3 region has 15 residues. The V gene lost 7 bases and the J gene lost 2 bases, with 15 bases spanning the gap. CDR3 coding DNA: TGTGCCAGCACTATATCCAGTTACACTGGAAACACCATATATTTT. This encodes CASTISSYTGNTIYF.

The chain couples TRBV29-1 to TRBJ1-1, with TRBD1 as a possible D gene (6 bases). The ends were cut back, 6 bases at V and 3 bases at J, with 14 bases in the middle. Germline V gives CDR1 SQVTM, CDR2 ANQGSEA. The CDR3 is 13 residues long. The chain's CDR3 is CSVDSFSYTEAFF. The DNA for the CDR3 is TGCAGCGTGGACAGTTTTTCCTACACTGAAGCTTTCTTT.

The rearrangement uses TRBV24-1 and TRBJ2-1, with a possible D match to TRBD2 (6 bases). CDR1 is KGHDR and CDR2 is SFDVKD in the germline V gene. The CDR3 runs to 16 residues. V lost 7 bases to trimming and J lost 0 bases, with 15 bases between them. CDR3 sequence (DNA): TGTGCCACCAGCGGACTAACTTCGGCCTCCTACAATGAGCAGTTCTTC. It specifies CATSGLTSASYNEQFF.

This clone appeared a few times. The chain joins TRBV27 to TRBJ1-5; TRBD1 is a possible D gene (5 bases). The CDR3 consists of 15 residues. Trimming took off 8 bases at V and 0 bases at J, with 14 bases between the two ends. Per the germline V gene, CDR1 is MNHEY and CDR2 is SMNVEV (reference sequence). CDR3 sequence: CASSWDRFSNQPQHF. The CDR3 DNA reads TGTGCCAGCTCCTGGGACCGATTTAGCAATCAGCCCCAGCATTTT.

The J gene is TRBJ2-7, the V gene TRBV5-1; either TRBD1 or TRBD2 may supply D (5 bases each). This CDR3 has 15 residues. V lost 0 bases to trimming and J lost 5 bases, with 15 bases between them. Germline CDR1 and CDR2: SGHRS and YFSETQ. The CDR3, as DNA: TGCGCCAGCAGCTTGGCCACACCGGGGCGGCACGAGCAGTACTTC. Translated: CASSLATPGRHEQYF.

V and J are TRBV6-5 and TRBJ1-6, with D uncertain. The germline V gene encodes CDR1 MNHEY and CDR2 SVGAGI. The CDR3 is 13 residues long. The V gene lost 5 bases and the J gene lost 8 bases, with 10 bases spanning the gap. Here the CDR3 DNA reads TGTGCCAGCAGTAAATGGTCCGATTCACCCCTCCACTTT. Translation gives CASSKWSDSPLHF.

The V call is TRBV3-1 (or the pseudogene TRBV3-2), the J call TRBJ2-7; no clear D gene. The CDR3 is 12 amino acids. Trimming left V 3 bases short and J 3 bases short, with 6 bases between. Germline V gene data show CDR1 as LGHDT and CDR2 as YNNKEL (reference sequence). CDR3 sequence: CASSQDGYEQYF. The DNA for the CDR3 is TGTGCCAGCAGCCAGGACGGCTACGAGCAGTACTTC.

The rearrangement uses TRBV24-1 and TRBJ1-2, with unresolved D. CDR3 length: 13 amino acids. Germline V gene lookup returns CDR1 KGHDR and CDR2 SFDVKD. With 0 bases removed from V and 6 bases from J, the gap between germline ends came to 7 bases. For the CDR3, the DNA is TGTGCCACCAGTGATTTGAAGGGCCATGGCTACACCTTC. Encoded protein: CATSDLKGHGYTF.

The gene calls are TRBV18 and TRBJ2-6, with a possible D match to TRBD1 (6 bases). The CDR3 has 16 residues. Deletions cut 6 bases from V and 4 bases from J, with 16 bases between. The germline gives CDR1 KGHSH, CDR2 LQKENI. The CDR3 bases are TGTGCCAGCTCCGAAACAGGGCATTCGGGGGCCAACGTCCTGACTTTC. Amino acid sequence: CASSETGHSGANVLTF.

The gene calls are TRBV29-1 and TRBJ2-1; D unclear. CDR3 length equals 15 residues. The V end was cut by 3 bases, the J end by 0 bases, with 12 bases between. Germline assignment: CDR1 SQVTM and CDR2 ANQGSEA. CDR3 nucleotides: TGCAGCGTTGACTCGGCCGGCGGCTCCTACAATGAGCAGTTCTTC. It codes for CSVDSAGGSYNEQFF.

The genes are TRBV5-4 and TRBJ2-7, with 8 bases matching TRBD1. V was clipped by 3 bases and J by 6 bases; unmatched bases: 5. The CDR3 has 13 amino acids. Germline CDR1 and CDR2: SGHNT and YYREEE (reference sequence). The CDR3 nucleotides are TGTGCCAGCAGCTCGGGACAGGTTACCGAGCAGTACTTC. It yields the protein CASSSGQVTEQYF.

The chain is built from TRBV10-2 and TRBJ2-2, with TRBD1 as a possible D gene (7 bases). Trimming left V 9 bases short and J 3 bases short, with 11 bases between. Per the germline V gene, CDR1 is WSHSY and CDR2 is SAAADI. This CDR3 region has 13 residues. CDR3 DNA sequence: TGCGCCAGTGGCAGGGGGGACACCGGGGAGCTGTTTTTT. Translated: CASGRGDTGELFF.

The chain recombines TRBV27 with TRBJ2-1, with D perhaps TRBD2 (5 bases). Trimming took off 0 bases at V and 5 bases at J, with 8 bases between the two ends. Germline V gene data show CDR1 as MNHEY and CDR2 as SMNVEV (reference sequence). CDR3 length: 14 amino acids. CDR3 DNA: TGTGCCAGCAGTTTATCACTAGAGAACAATGAGCAGTTCTTC. It codes for CASSLSLENNEQFF.

This clone was picked up one time. The rearrangement uses TRBV28 and TRBJ2-7; 8 nucleotides agree with TRBD1. CDR1 MDHEN and CDR2 SYDVKM come from the germline V gene. Trimming cost V 0 bases and J 5 bases; bases outside gene matches: 12. This CDR3 contains 17 residues. DNA for the CDR3: TGTGCCAGCAGTTTATGGGATCAGGGGGCAAGTTTCCACGAGCAGTACTTC. It specifies CASSLWDQGASFHEQYF.

Here the CDR3 reads CATSGGGATNEKLFF. For the CDR3, the DNA is TGTGCCACCAGCGGTGGGGGAGCAACTAATGAAAAACTGTTTTTT. The J gene is TRBJ1-4, the V gene TRBV15; TRBD1 is a possible D gene (5 bases). The V end was cut by 5 bases, the J end by 0 bases, with 10 bases between. Looked up from germline, CDR1 is LNHNV and CDR2 is YYDKDF (reference sequence). This CDR3 has 15 amino acids. The full variable domain, in which reference TRBV15 and TRBJ1-4 provide the parts outside the CDR3, is DAMVIQNPRYQVTQFGKPVTLSCSQTLNHNVMYWYQQKSSQAPKLLFHYYDKDFNNEADTPDNFQSRRPNTSFCFLDIRSPGLGDTAMYLCATSGGGATNEKLFFGSGTQLSVL.

The rearrangement links TRBV10-3 to TRBJ2-5; D is unclear. CDR1 ENHRY and CDR2 SYGVKD come from the germline V gene. This CDR3 region has 13 residues. The V end was cut by 4 bases, the J end by 5 bases, with 11 bases between. The CDR3 region has the DNA TGTGCCATCAGTGGTACCCAAGGGGAGACCCAGTACTTC. Amino acids: CAISGTQGETQYF.

The chain uses TRBV30 and TRBJ1-6; D is undetermined. Deletions cut 2 bases from V and 9 bases from J, with 14 bases between. Germline lookup yields CDR1 GTSNPN and CDR2 SVGIG (reference sequence). This CDR3 has 14 residues. CDR3 protein: CAWSLELSSSPLHF. The CDR3, as DNA: TGTGCCTGGAGTTTAGAATTGAGCAGTTCACCCCTCCACTTT.

This chain connects TRBV5-4 to TRBJ2-7; D assignment may be TRBD1 or TRBD2 (6 bases each). The V end lost 0 bases, the J end lost 5 bases, and 15 bases lay between the germline ends. There are 15 residues in the CDR3. Germline CDR1 is SGHNT and CDR2 is YYREEE (reference sequence). The CDR3 DNA reads as TGTGCCAGCAGCTTGGCCAAGAAGGGGGGCCACGAGCAGTACTTC. The encoded protein is CASSLAKKGGHEQYF.

The J gene is TRBJ2-3, the V gene TRBV5-1, with D possibly being TRBD1 (6 bases). The germline CDR1 and CDR2 sequences are SGHRS and YFSETQ. Between the trimmed V and J ends, which lost 1 base and 5 bases, there was a span of 11 bases. The CDR3 is 14 amino acids. The CDR3 DNA is TGCGCCAGCAGCTTGACAGGGATTTTAGATACGCAGTATTTT. It encodes CASSLTGILDTQYF.

The V call is TRBV28, the J call TRBJ2-7; 7 nucleotides line up with TRBD1. Germline-derived CDR1 and CDR2 are MDHEN and SYDVKM. After removal of 4 bases from V and 6 bases from J, the junction contained 3 bases not matched to a gene. The length of the CDR3 is 12 residues. The CDR3 loop is CASSSGQAEQYF. CDR3 nucleotide sequence: TGTGCCAGCAGTTCCGGACAGGCCGAGCAGTACTTC.

J is TRBJ1-3 and V is TRBV7-9; D unresolved. The CDR3 length is 14 residues. Between the trimmed V and J ends, which lost 5 bases and 0 bases, there was a span of 8 bases. The germline V gene has CDR1 SEHNR and CDR2 FQNEAQ (reference sequence). The DNA for the CDR3 is TGTGCCAGCAGCGAAGGCTACTCTGGAAACACCATATATTTT. Amino acids: CASSEGYSGNTIYF.

The chain is built from TRBV5-8 and TRBJ2-1, with 8 bases that match TRBD2. Per germline, CDR1 SGHTS and CDR2 YDEGEE. CDR3 length equals 15 residues. V lost 4 bases and J lost 4; bases outside the gene matches: 7. CDR3 DNA: TGTGCCAGCAGCGCCGGGACTAGAGCTTACAATGAGCAGTTCTTC. As protein: CASSAGTRAYNEQFF.

The rearrangement links TRBV19 to TRBJ1-2; D not certain. The CDR3 runs 14 residues. V dropped 8 bases and J dropped 2 bases, with 15 bases sitting between them. Germline-derived CDR1 and CDR2 are LNHDA and SQIVND (reference sequence). The CDR3, as DNA: TGTGCCAGTCGTCTCACCGGGGAGAACTATGGCTACACCTTC. Residues: CASRLTGENYGYTF.